This TCR beta chain comes out of a study of blood T cell repertoires in COVID-19. For the study at large: Collection of acute and convalescent COVID-19 samples took place in the United States, Italy and Spain. PBMCs, B-cell-depleted T cells, or T cells provided the cDNA or gDNA that made up the material.

Study processing details: Amplification from reference gene primers served as the basis for estimated nucleated cell counts. Sequenced by immunoSEQ multiplex PCR; TCRdb stores in-frame clones only, minus some. V and J calls and clone size are those listed in that table; D and trimming were worked out from the DNA. Of 25,000 to 35,000 clones in the sample, roughly 90% are singletons; the top ten hold 16%. This clone was seen a few times. Trimming left V 0 bases short and J 8 bases short, with 14 bases between. Germline V gene lookup returns CDR1 SGHDT and CDR2 YYEEEE. The CDR3 length is 14 residues. The clonotype originates from a human donor with active COVID-19. The donor label of this sample is uncertain. This sequence joins TRBV5-6 and TRBJ1-2; weak D call: TRBD1 (6 bases). Material for sequencing was peripheral blood. CDR3 sequence: CASSLAQGGVGYTF. The DNA for the CDR3 is TGTGCCAGCAGCTTGGCACAGGGAGGGGTAGGCTACACCTTC.